A selection of T cell receptor beta chains follows, all from one sample in a study of blood T cells in healthy people across ages. Using its own MiXCR run on the 5' RACE reads, TCRdb lists one record per CDR3 protein. The table shows hundreds of thousands of distinct CDR3 sequences, with about three fifths occurring only once. Sequenced sample: blood. The receptor source for this set is a young man in good health. Each CDR3 is given with its conserved first and last residue. A D gene is named only where the DNA matches it firmly. A clone size is listed for some rows: how often the clone was seen (once, few, many), or a class if it is expanded.

j_call v_call d_call cdr3_length clone_size cdr3_nt cdr3_aa
TRBJ1-1 TRBV3-1 - 13 - TGTGCCAGCAGCCAATGGATGAACACTGAAGCTTTCTTT CASSQWMNTEAFF
TRBJ2-2 TRBV7-2 - 15 - TGTGCCAGCAGCTGGCGACAGAGGAACACCGGGGAGCTGTTTTTC CASSWRQRNTGELFF
TRBJ2-7 TRBV3-1 TRBD1 14 - TGTGCCAGCAGCCAAGAATCCCGACAGGGCGAGCAGTACTTC CASSQESRQGEQYF
TRBJ1-2 TRBV7-9 - 14 - TGTGCCAGCAGCCCCGGACAGAATGACTATGGCTACACCTTC CASSPGQNDYGYTF
TRBJ2-5 TRBV30 TRBD2 11 - TGTGCCTGGAGTGGGGCGGGGGAGCAGTACTTC CAWSGAGEQYF
TRBJ1-1 TRBV5-1 - 15 - TGCGCCAGCAGCTTGCGGGCACCTTCGAACACTGAAGCTTTCTTT CASSLRAPSNTEAFF
TRBJ1-2 TRBV7-9 - 11 few TGTGCCAGCGGACAGAACTATGGCTACACCTTC CASGQNYGYTF
TRBJ2-1 TRBV9 TRBD2 15 - TGTGCCAGCAGCGTAGTGGCGGGAGAGGACAATGAGCAGTTCTTC CASSVVAGEDNEQFF
TRBJ2-1 TRBV20-1 - 12 - TGCAGTGTGCTCACAAGCTCCTACGAGCAGTTCTTC CSVLTSSYEQFF
TRBJ1-6 TRBV27 - 12 - TGTGCCATTGGGCGTGATAATTCACCCCTCCACTTT CAIGRDNSPLHF
TRBJ2-7 TRBV20-1 TRBD1 12 - TGCAGTGCCAGGGACAGGGCGGAAGAGCAGTACTTC CSARDRAEEQYF